The rows below give T cell receptor beta chains drawn from one sample of a study of early T cells in non-severe SARS-CoV-2 infection. MiXCR, applied by TCRdb to the 5' RACE reads, yields one record per CDR3 protein. The sample yields more than 95,000 distinct CDR3 sequences, roughly 9.6% seen once. The material sequenced was whole blood, taken at baseline. The source of these receptors is an adult who was a healthcare worker with PCR-confirmed SARS-CoV-2 infection or an uninfected control (not recorded which). CDR3s include the opening cysteine and the closing phenylalanine or tryptophan. A D gene is named only where the DNA matches it firmly. Only part of the rows carry a size: once, few, many, or a class if the clone is expanded.

abundance	v_gene	j_gene	d_gene	CDR3aa	CDR3nt
few	TRBV6-1	TRBJ2-1	.	CASKETGRANEQFF	TGTGCCAGCAAGGAGACAGGGAGGGCCAATGAGCAGTTCTTC
.	TRBV6-5	TRBJ2-2	.	CASSYSPLGHLTGELFF	TGTGCCAGCAGTTACTCCCCCCTCGGACACCTCACCGGGGAGCTGTTTTTT
few	TRBV20-1	TRBJ2-7	.	CSASSTVYEQYF	TGCAGTGCTAGTTCGACAGTCTACGAGCAGTACTTC
.	TRBV14	TRBJ2-5	.	CASSQVERGSYQETQYF	TGTGCCAGCAGCCAAGTGGAGAGGGGATCGTACCAAGAGACCCAGTACTTC
few	TRBV5-6	TRBJ1-4	.	CASSFGQSHEKLFF	TGTGCCAGCAGCTTTGGGCAGAGTCACGAAAAACTGTTTTTT
few	TRBV2	TRBJ2-1	.	CASNRVRSDNEQFF	TGTGCCAGCAACCGGGTCAGGTCAGACAATGAGCAGTTCTTC
few	TRBV11-3	TRBJ2-3	TRBD2	CASSFSGGRWDTQYF	TGTGCCAGCAGCTTTAGCGGGGGGCGTTGGGATACGCAGTATTTT
many	TRBV11-3	TRBJ2-1	.	CASSARRTEPYNEQFF	TGTGCCAGCAGCGCCAGACGGACAGAACCCTACAATGAGCAGTTCTTC
.	TRBV2	TRBJ2-2	.	CASRDSITGELFF	TGTGCCAGCAGAGACAGTATTACCGGGGAGCTGTTTTTT
few	TRBV29-1	TRBJ2-3	TRBD2	CSVVSGPGLADTDTQYF	TGCAGCGTTGTCTCCGGACCGGGACTAGCGGACACAGATACGCAGTATTTT
.	TRBV7-2	TRBJ2-3	TRBD2	CASSLVGTSGRIDTQYF	TGTGCCAGCAGCTTAGTGGGGACTAGCGGGAGGATAGATACGCAGTATTTT
few	TRBV12-3/TRBV12-4	TRBJ1-1	TRBD1	CASSATGAGNTEAFF	TGTGCCAGCAGTGCCACAGGGGCGGGGAACACTGAAGCTTTCTTT
.	TRBV11-2	TRBJ1-1	.	CASSLGSYGEAFF	TGTGCCAGCAGCCTCGGCTCCTATGGTGAAGCTTTCTTT
.	TRBV5-1	TRBJ1-1	TRBD1	CASREDRAPRAFF	TGCGCCAGCAGAGAGGACAGGGCCCCCCGAGCTTTCTTT
few	TRBV15	TRBJ1-2	.	CATIKMGTDDGYTF	TGTGCCACCATCAAAATGGGTACAGATGATGGCTACACCTTC
few	TRBV20-1	TRBJ1-5	.	CSASIGNQPQHF	TGCAGTGCTAGTATAGGCAATCAGCCCCAGCATTTT
few	TRBV25-1	TRBJ2-1	.	CASSEPGGSYNEQFF	TGTGCCAGCAGTGAACCCGGCGGATCCTACAATGAGCAGTTCTTC
many	TRBV7-3	TRBJ2-3	.	CASSLRRASSTDTQYF	TGTGCCAGCAGCTTAAGGAGGGCATCTAGCACAGATACGCAGTATTTT
many	TRBV20-1	TRBJ2-7	TRBD1	CSAEGQASYEQYF	TGCAGTGCCGAGGGACAGGCGTCCTACGAGCAGTACTTC
.	TRBV29-1	TRBJ1-4	.	CSVGGPTNEKLFF	TGCAGCGTTGGGGGACCAACTAATGAAAAACTGTTTTTT
many	TRBV27	TRBJ1-2	.	CASSFEGDRYTF	TGTGCCAGCAGTTTTGAGGGAGACCGCTACACCTTC
.	TRBV7-3	TRBJ2-2	TRBD1	CASSLTRWTGAGELFF	TGTGCCAGCAGCTTAACCCGATGGACAGGGGCCGGGGAGCTGTTTTTT
few	TRBV7-9	TRBJ2-7	.	CASSPTPYPYEQYF	TGTGCCAGCAGCCCCACACCTTATCCTTACGAGCAGTACTTC
.	TRBV27	TRBJ2-7	.	CASGRGSYEQYF	TGTGCCAGTGGTAGGGGATCCTACGAGCAGTACTTC
many	TRBV29-1	TRBJ2-1	TRBD2	CSVALAGNNEQFF	TGCAGCGTTGCACTAGCGGGGAACAATGAGCAGTTCTTC
.	TRBV11-2	TRBJ1-4	TRBD1	CASSSTGTGNEKLFF	TGTGCCAGCAGCTCGACCGGGACAGGGAATGAAAAACTGTTTTTT
many	TRBV29-1	TRBJ2-7	TRBD1	CSAGTDEQYF	TGCAGCGCCGGGACAGACGAGCAGTACTTC
many	TRBV19	TRBJ2-7	.	CASSIIGSYEQYF	TGTGCCAGTAGTATTATCGGGAGCTACGAGCAGTACTTC
few	TRBV13	TRBJ2-1	TRBD2	CASSAHPLAGGPSSSYNEQFF	TGTGCCAGCAGCGCGCACCCACTAGCGGGGGGCCCAAGCAGCTCCTACAATGAGCAGTTCTTC
.	TRBV5-1	TRBJ2-7	TRBD1	CASSYGTGTYEQYF	TGCGCCAGCAGCTACGGGACAGGGACCTACGAGCAGTACTTC
many	TRBV29-1	TRBJ2-7	.	CSVESGFEQYF	TGCAGCGTTGAATCCGGGTTCGAGCAGTACTTC
.	TRBV6-2/TRBV6-3	TRBJ2-5	.	CASSYSWGTQETQYF	TGTGCCAGCAGTTACTCGTGGGGGACCCAAGAGACCCAGTACTTC